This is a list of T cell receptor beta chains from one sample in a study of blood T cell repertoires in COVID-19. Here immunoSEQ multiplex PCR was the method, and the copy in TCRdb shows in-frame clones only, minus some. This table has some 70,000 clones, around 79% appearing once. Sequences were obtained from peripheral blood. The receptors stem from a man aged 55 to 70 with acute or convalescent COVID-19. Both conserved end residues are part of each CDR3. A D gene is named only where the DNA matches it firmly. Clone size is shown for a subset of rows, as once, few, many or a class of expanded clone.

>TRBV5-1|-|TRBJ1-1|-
TGCGCCAGCAGCGTTGGGGCATGGGGTGGAACTGAAGCTTTCTTT
CASSVGAWGGTEAFF
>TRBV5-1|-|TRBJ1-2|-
TGCGCCAGCAGCTCGCAGTACGGGGATGGCTACACCTTC
CASSSQYGDGYTF
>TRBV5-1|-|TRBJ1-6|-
TGCGCCAGCAGCACAACAGGGAATAGTAATTCACCCCTCCACTTT
CASSTTGNSNSPLHF
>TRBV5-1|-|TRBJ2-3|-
TGCGCCAGCAGCTTGAACCAGGGGTCAGATACGCAGTATTTT
CASSLNQGSDTQYF
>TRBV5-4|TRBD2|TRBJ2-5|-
TGTGCCAGCAGCTTGACGGGAGGCCTACAAGAGACCCAGTACTTC
CASSLTGGLQETQYF
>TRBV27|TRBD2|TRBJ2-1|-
TGTGCCAGCAGTTTTGCTAGCGGACACAATGAGCAGTTCTTC
CASSFASGHNEQFF
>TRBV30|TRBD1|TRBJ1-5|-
TGTGCCTGGAACAGGGGAAATCAGCCCCAGCATTTT
CAWNRGNQPQHF
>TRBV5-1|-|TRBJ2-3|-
TGCGCCAGCAGCCAGTTCACAGAACTCACAGATACGCAGTATTTT
CASSQFTELTDTQYF
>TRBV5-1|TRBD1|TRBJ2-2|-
TGCGCCAGCAGCACGGGACAGCCCTACACCGGGGAGCTGTTTTTT
CASSTGQPYTGELFF
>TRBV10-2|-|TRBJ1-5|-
TGCGCCAGCAGTAGCCAGGCCGGGGGTTACAATCAGCCCCAGCATTTT
CASSSQAGGYNQPQHF
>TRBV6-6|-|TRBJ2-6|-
TGTGCCAGCTCCGAGGGAGGTACTGGGGCCAACGTCCTGACTTTC
CASSEGGTGANVLTF
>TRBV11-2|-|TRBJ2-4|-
TGTGCCAGCAGCTTTGGGTCCGCAGGTAAAAACATTCAGTACTTC
CASSFGSAGKNIQYF
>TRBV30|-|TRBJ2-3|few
TGTGCCTGTCGGAGTAGCACAGATACGCAGTATTTT
CACRSSTDTQYF
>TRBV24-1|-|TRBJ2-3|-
TGTGCCACCGCTGTGACGAGCGTGATGATATCTAGCACAGATACGCAGTATTTT
CATAVTSVMISSTDTQYF
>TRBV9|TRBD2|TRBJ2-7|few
TGTGCCAGCAGCGTAGAAAGCGGGAGCTCCTACGAGCAGTACTTC
CASSVESGSSYEQYF
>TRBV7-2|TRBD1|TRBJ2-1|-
TGTGCCAGCAGCTTTTCCGGGACAGGGGGTGAGCAGTTCTTC
CASSFSGTGGEQFF
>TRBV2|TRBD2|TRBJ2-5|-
TGTGCCAGCAGTGGGGAGGGCTGGAGCCAAGAGACCCAGTACTTC
CASSGEGWSQETQYF
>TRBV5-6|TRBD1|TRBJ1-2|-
TGTGCCAGCAGTTCCGGGACAGGGGGAACGGACTATGGCTACACCTTC
CASSSGTGGTDYGYTF
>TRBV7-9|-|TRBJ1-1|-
TGTGCCGCTTCAGGGTTCGCGGCCACTGAAGCTTTCTTT
CAASGFAATEAFF
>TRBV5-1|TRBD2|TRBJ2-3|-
TGCGCCAGCAGCCACGGGGGGGCAGGGGGCACAGATACGCAGTATTTT
CASSHGGAGGTDTQYF
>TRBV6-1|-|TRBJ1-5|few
TGTGCCAGCAGTGACAGGGCCCAACAGCCCCAGCATTTT
CASSDRAQQPQHF
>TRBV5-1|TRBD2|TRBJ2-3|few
TGCGCCAGCAGCTTGGCGACTAGCGGGAGCACAGATACGCAGTATTTT
CASSLATSGSTDTQYF
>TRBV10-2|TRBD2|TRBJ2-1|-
TGCGCCAGCAGGACGGGACTAGAAGACAATGAGCAGTTCTTC
CASRTGLEDNEQFF
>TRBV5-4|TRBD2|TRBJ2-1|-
TGTGCCAGCAGCCAAGCGGGGGGCCGAAGATTGGATGAGCAGTTCTTC
CASSQAGGRRLDEQFF
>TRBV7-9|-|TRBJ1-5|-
TGTGCCAGCAGCCCCAGGGGCCATAGCAATCAGCCCCAGCATTTT
CASSPRGHSNQPQHF
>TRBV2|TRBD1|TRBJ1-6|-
TGTGCCAGCCAAAGAGACAGGGGGAATTCACCCCTCCACTTT
CASQRDRGNSPLHF
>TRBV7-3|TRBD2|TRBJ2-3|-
TGTGCCAGCAGCCCGGAGGGCGGGAGGGGAGATACGCAGTATTTT
CASSPEGGRGDTQYF
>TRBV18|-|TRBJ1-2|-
TGTGCCAGCTCAAGTGCAAAAGAGCTAGGCTACACCTTC
CASSSAKELGYTF
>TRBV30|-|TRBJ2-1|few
TGTGCCTGGGACAGTACGGATTACAATGAGCAGTTCTTC
CAWDSTDYNEQFF
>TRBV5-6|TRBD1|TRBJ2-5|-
TGTGCCAGCAGCTTTTTACAGGGGGCAAGTGAGACCCAGTACTTC
CASSFLQGASETQYF
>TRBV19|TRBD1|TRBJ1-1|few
TGTGCCAGTTACAGGGGGGGATCCACCATGAACACTGAAGCTTTCTTT
CASYRGGSTMNTEAFF
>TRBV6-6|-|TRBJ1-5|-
TGTGCCAGCACCCGTGGAGGGGACCAGCCCCAGCATTTT
CASTRGGDQPQHF
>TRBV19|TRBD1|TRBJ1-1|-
TGTGCCAGTACCGGGACAGTTTCCACTGAAGCTTTCTTT
CASTGTVSTEAFF
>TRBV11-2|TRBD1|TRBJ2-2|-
TGTGCCAGCAGCTTAGTGCCGGGACAGGCGAACACCGGGGAGCTGTTTTTT
CASSLVPGQANTGELFF
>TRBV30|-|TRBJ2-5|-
TGTGCCTGGAGTTTAGGACAAGAAGAGACCCAGTACTTC
CAWSLGQEETQYF
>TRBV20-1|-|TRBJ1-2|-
TGCAGTGCTAGAGGAGGGGGTGGCTACACCTTC
CSARGGGGYTF
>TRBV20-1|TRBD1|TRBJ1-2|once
TGCAGTGCCAGTGACCCGGGACAGGGGTACGGCTACACCTTC
CSASDPGQGYGYTF
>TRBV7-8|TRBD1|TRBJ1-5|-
TGTGCCAGCAGCCCACTTTGGGGGACAGGGGGCCTAGGCAATCAGCCCCAGCATTTT
CASSPLWGTGGLGNQPQHF
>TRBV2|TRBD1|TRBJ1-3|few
TGTGCCACCGAACTCGATACCGGGACAGGGGGCATCTTCTCTGGAAACACCATATATTTT
CATELDTGTGGIFSGNTIYF
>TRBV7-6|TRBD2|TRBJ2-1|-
TGTGCCAGCAGTCACGGGACTAGGGTCCACAATGAGCAGTTCTTC
CASSHGTRVHNEQFF
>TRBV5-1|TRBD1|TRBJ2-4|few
TGCGCCAGCAGCTTAGGGGGCGAAAACATTCAGTACTTC
CASSLGGENIQYF
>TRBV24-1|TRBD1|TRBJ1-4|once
TGTGCCACCAGCGGGACAGGGGAGTATGAAAAACTGTTTTTT
CATSGTGEYEKLFF
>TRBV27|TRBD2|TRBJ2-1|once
TGTGCCAGCAGTTTCGGGACTAGCGGGGGGATGAATGAGCAGTTCTTC
CASSFGTSGGMNEQFF
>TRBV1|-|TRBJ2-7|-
TGCACCAGCAGCCAAGTTCACCTAGCCCTCGAGCAGTACTTC
CTSSQVHLALEQYF
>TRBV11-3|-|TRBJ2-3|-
TGTGCCAGCAGCTTCAGCGGTAGCACAGATACGCAGTATTTT
CASSFSGSTDTQYF
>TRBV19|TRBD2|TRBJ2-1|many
TGTGCCAGTAGTCCGCGGACTAGAGGAGAGCAGTTCTTC
CASSPRTRGEQFF
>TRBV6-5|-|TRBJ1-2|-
TGTGCCAGCACTTTAGGGAGAGGAGGCTACACCTTC
CASTLGRGGYTF
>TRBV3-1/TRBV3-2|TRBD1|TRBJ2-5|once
TGTGCCAGCAGCAGGGACAGGGTCGGGACCCAGTACTTC
CASSRDRVGTQYF
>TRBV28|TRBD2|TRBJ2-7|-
TGTGCCAGCAGCCCACTAGCGGGAATGGAAGGGTACGAGCAGTACTTC
CASSPLAGMEGYEQYF
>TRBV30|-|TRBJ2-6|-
TGTGCCTGGAGAAAGAGGCTCTCTGGGGCCAACGTCCTGACTTTC
CAWRKRLSGANVLTF
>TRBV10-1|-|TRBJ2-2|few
TGCGCCAGCAGTGAGGGACAGAACACCGGGGAGCTGTTTTTT
CASSEGQNTGELFF
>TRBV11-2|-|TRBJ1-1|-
TGTGCCAGCAGCTTCATAGAGGGGCGGGGAACTGAAGCTTTCTTT
CASSFIEGRGTEAFF
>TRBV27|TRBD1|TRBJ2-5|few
TGTGCCAGCACAGACAGGGTCGGGGAGACCCAGTACTTC
CASTDRVGETQYF